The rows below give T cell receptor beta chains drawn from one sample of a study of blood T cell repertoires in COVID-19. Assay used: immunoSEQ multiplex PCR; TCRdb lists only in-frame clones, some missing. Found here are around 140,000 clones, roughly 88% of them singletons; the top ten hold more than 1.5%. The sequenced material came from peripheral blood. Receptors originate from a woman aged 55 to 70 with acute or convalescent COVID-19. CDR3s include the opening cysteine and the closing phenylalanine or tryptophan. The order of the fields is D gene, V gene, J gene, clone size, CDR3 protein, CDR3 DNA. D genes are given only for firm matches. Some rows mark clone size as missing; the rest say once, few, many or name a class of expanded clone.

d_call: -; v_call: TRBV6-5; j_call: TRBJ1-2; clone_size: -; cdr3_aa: CASSYSPGRGYGYTF; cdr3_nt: TGTGCCAGCAGTTACTCACCGGGGCGGGGCTATGGCTACACCTTC
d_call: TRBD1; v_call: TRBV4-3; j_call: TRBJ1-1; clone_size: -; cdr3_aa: CASSLATGGFTEAFF; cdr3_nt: TGCGCCAGCAGCCTTGCGACAGGGGGCTTCACTGAAGCTTTCTTT
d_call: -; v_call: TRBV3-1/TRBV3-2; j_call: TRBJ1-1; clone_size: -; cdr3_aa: CASSQHGPAGGIYAFF; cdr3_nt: TGTGCCAGCAGCCAACACGGACCCGCGGGGGGTATATACGCTTTCTTT
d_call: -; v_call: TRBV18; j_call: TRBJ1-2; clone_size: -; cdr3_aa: CASSLSLGQVNIGYTF; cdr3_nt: TGTGCCAGCTCGCTGTCTCTGGGACAAGTGAATATTGGCTACACCTTC
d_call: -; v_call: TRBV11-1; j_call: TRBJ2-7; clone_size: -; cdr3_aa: CASSPDSYEQYF; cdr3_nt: TGTGCCAGCAGCCCGGACAGTTACGAGCAGTACTTC
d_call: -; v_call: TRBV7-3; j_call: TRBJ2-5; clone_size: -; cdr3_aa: CASSLGGRGTQYF; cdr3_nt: TGTGCCAGCAGCTTGGGGGGAAGAGGGACCCAGTACTTC
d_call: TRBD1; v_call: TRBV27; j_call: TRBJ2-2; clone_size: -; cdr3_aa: CASSFRGPISTGELFF; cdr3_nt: TGTGCCAGCAGTTTCAGGGGGCCGATATCCACCGGGGAGCTGTTTTTT
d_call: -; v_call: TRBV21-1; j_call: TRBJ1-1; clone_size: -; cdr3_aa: CANPKAFF; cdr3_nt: TGTGCCAACCCTAAAGCTTTCTTT
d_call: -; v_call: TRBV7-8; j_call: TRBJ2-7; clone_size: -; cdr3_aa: CASSPTSYEQYF; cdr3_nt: TGTGCCAGCAGCCCCACTTCCTACGAGCAGTACTTC
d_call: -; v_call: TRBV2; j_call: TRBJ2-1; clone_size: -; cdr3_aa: CATTHKGGSSYNEQFF; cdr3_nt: TGTGCCACCACCCACAAGGGGGGGAGCTCCTACAATGAGCAGTTCTTC
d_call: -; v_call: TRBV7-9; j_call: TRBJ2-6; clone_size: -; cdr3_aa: CASSLGPRQGISGANVLTF; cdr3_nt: TGTGCCAGCAGCTTAGGGCCTCGGCAGGGAATATCTGGGGCCAACGTCCTGACTTTC
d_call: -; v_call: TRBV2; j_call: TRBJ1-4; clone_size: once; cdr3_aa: CASSEGYKQGWSEKLFF; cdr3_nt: TGTGCCAGCAGTGAGGGGTACAAACAGGGCTGGAGTGAAAAACTGTTTTTT
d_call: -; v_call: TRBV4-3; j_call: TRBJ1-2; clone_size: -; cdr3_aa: CASSQEKELGYGYTF; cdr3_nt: TGCGCCAGCAGCCAAGAGAAAGAGCTAGGCTATGGCTACACCTTC
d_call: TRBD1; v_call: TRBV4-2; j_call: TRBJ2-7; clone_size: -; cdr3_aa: CASSQARDRGPYEQYF; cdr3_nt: TGTGCCAGCAGCCAGGCAAGGGACAGGGGACCCTACGAGCAGTACTTC
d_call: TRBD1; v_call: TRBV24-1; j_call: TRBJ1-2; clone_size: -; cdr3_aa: CATSDPPGQGDGYTF; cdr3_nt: TGTGCCACCAGTGATCCCCCTGGACAGGGGGATGGCTACACCTTC
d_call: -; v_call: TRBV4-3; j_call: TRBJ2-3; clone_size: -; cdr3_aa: CASSQSLLGRTEDTQYF; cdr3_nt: TGCGCCAGCAGCCAAAGCCTTTTGGGGCGGACGGAAGATACGCAGTATTTT
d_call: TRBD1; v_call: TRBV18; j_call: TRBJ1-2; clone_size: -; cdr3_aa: CASSASGTGGPGYTF; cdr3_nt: TGTGCCAGCTCAGCCTCCGGGACAGGGGGTCCCGGCTACACCTTC
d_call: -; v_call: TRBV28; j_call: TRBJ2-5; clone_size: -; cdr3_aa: CASSSWSETQYF; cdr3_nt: TGTGCCAGCAGCTCTTGGAGCGAGACCCAGTACTTC
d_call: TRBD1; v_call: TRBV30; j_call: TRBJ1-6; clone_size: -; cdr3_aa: CAWSVDGTGGNSPLHF; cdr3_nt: TGTGCCTGGAGTGTCGACGGGACAGGGGGTAATTCACCCCTCCACTTT
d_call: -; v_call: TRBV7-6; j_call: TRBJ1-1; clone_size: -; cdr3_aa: CASSQTRGMNTEAFF; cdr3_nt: TGTGCCAGCAGCCAGACAAGGGGGATGAACACTGAAGCTTTCTTT
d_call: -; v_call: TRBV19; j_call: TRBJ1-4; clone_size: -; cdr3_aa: CASRRTANEKLFF; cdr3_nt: TGTGCCAGTAGAAGGACAGCTAATGAAAAACTGTTTTTT
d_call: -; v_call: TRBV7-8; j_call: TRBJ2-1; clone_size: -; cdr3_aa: CASSLSRGWGEQFF; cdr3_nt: TGTGCCAGCAGCCTGAGTAGAGGGTGGGGTGAGCAGTTCTTC
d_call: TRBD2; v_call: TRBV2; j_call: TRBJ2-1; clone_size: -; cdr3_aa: CATNGGGPYNEQFF; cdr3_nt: TGTGCCACCAACGGGGGGGGGCCCTACAATGAGCAGTTCTTC
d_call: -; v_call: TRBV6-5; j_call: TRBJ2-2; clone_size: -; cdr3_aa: CAVGRGSRNTGELFF; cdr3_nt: TGTGCCGTTGGAAGGGGGAGCCGGAACACCGGGGAGCTGTTTTTT
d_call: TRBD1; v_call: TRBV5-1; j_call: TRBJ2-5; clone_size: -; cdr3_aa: CASSFDPGQGNQETQYF; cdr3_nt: TGCGCCAGCAGCTTCGACCCGGGACAGGGGAACCAAGAGACCCAGTACTTC
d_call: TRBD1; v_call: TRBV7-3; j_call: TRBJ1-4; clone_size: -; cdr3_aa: CASSLSQGNLLFF; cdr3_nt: TGTGCCAGCAGCTTATCACAGGGGAATTTGCTGTTTTTT
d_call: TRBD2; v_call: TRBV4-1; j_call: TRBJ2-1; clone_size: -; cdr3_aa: CASSQPGLAFSYEQFF; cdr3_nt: TGCGCCAGCAGCCAACCGGGACTAGCATTCAGCTATGAGCAGTTCTTC
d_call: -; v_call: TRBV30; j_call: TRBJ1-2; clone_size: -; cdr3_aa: CAWIGGEGFHDGYTF; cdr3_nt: TGTGCCTGGATAGGGGGAGAAGGTTTCCACGACGGCTACACCTTC
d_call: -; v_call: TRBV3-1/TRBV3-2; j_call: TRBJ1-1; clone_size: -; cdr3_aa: CASSQTRGTEAFF; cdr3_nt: TGTGCCAGCAGCCAAACACGGGGGACTGAAGCTTTCTTT
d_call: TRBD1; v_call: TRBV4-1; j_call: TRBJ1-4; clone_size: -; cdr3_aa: CASSQPDRGNEKLFF; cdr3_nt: TGCGCCAGCAGCCAGCCCGACAGGGGGAATGAAAAACTGTTTTTT
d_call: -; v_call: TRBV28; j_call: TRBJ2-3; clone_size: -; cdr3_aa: CASSSLGDNFGTQYF; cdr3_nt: TGTGCCAGCAGTTCACTCGGGGACAATTTCGGTACGCAGTATTTT
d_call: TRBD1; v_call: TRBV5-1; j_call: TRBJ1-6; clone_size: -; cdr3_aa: CASSVGGQGAGTYNSPLHF; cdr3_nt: TGCGCCAGCAGCGTGGGGGGACAGGGGGCTGGCACCTATAATTCACCCCTCCACTTT
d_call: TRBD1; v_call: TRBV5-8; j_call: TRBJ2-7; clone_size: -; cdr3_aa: CASSFKDRGHEQYF; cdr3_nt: TGTGCCAGCAGCTTCAAGGACAGGGGTCACGAGCAGTACTTC
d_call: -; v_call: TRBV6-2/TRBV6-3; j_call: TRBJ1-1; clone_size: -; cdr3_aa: CASSYEGGGTEAFF; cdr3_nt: TGTGCCAGCAGTTACGAGGGAGGCGGGACTGAAGCTTTCTTT
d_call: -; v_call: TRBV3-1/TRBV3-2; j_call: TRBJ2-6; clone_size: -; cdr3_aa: CASSLPLGPGANVLTF; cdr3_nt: TGTGCCAGCAGCCTACCATTGGGGCCTGGGGCCAACGTCCTGACTTTC
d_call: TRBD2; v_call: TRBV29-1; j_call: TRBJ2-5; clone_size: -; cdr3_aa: CSVAGTSGRETQYF; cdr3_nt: TGCAGCGTCGCCGGGACTAGCGGGAGGGAGACCCAGTACTTC
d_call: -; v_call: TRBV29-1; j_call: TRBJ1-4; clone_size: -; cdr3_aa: CSVERSAGSGKLFF; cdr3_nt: TGCAGCGTCGAAAGGTCCGCGGGCAGTGGAAAACTGTTTTTT
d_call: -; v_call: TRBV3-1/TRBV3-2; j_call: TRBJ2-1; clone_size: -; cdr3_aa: CASSPGQGRDPGHPYNEQFF; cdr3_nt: TGTGCCAGCAGCCCGGGTCAGGGGCGCGACCCGGGGCACCCCTACAATGAGCAGTTCTTC
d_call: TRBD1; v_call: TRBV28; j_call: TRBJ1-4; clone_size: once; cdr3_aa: CASSPRQGKSSVGEKLFF; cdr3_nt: TGTGCCAGCAGTCCCCGACAGGGTAAATCTTCCGTTGGGGAAAAACTGTTTTTT
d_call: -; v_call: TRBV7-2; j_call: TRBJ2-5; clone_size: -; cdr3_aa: CASSQPAGQETQYF; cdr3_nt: TGTGCCAGCAGCCAACCCGCGGGGCAAGAGACCCAGTACTTC
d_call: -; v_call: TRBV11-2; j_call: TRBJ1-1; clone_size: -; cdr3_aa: CASSARTNTEAFF; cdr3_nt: TGTGCCAGCAGCGCTCGGACTAACACTGAAGCTTTCTTT
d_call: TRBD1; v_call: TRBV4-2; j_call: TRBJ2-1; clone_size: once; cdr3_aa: CASSQDQGASWNEQFF; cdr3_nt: TGTGCCAGCAGCCAAGATCAGGGGGCCAGTTGGAATGAGCAGTTCTTC
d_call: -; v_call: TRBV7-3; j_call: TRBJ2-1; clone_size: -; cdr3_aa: CASSLGLPAHNEQFF; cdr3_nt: TGTGCCAGCAGCTTAGGGCTACCCGCCCACAATGAGCAGTTCTTC
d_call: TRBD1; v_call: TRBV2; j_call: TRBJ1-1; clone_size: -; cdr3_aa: CASRAGTVQNTEAFF; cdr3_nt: TGTGCCAGCAGAGCCGGGACAGTGCAGAACACTGAAGCTTTCTTT